These 16 T cell receptor beta chains were sequenced from one sample in a study of blood T cell repertoires in COVID-19. Some clones are missing from TCRdb's copy, which holds only in-frame ones; the method was immunoSEQ multiplex PCR. In the table there are 200,000 or so clones, roughly four fifths of which are singletons. Sequencing input: peripheral blood. These receptors originate from a woman between 25 and 40 years old with acute or convalescent COVID-19.

The chain carries TRBV10-3 and TRBJ2-1; 12 positions agree with TRBD1. Trimming cost V 4 bases and J 8 bases; bases outside gene matches: 3. This CDR3 contains 14 residues. Germline V gives CDR1 ENHRY, CDR2 SYGVKD. CDR3 sequence reads: CAISAGQGADEQFF. CDR3 DNA sequence: TGTGCCATCAGTGCGGGACAGGGGGCCGATGAGCAGTTCTTC.

This chain links TRBV7-8 with TRBJ2-3, with 10 bases that match TRBD1. Germline V gene data show CDR1 as SGHVS and CDR2 as FQNEAQ. J gave up 8 bases and V 1 base, and 6 bases lay outside the gene matches. The CDR3 runs 15 residues. DNA for the CDR3: TGTGCCAGCAGCTTAGGACAGGGGGCGCAGGGTACGCAGTATTTT. Translation: CASSLGQGAQGTQYF.

V is TRBV28 and J is TRBJ1-5; 10 positions agree with TRBD1. CDR1 is MDHEN, CDR2 SYDVKM, per germline. The V segment lost 5 bases and the J segment 1 base; nucleotides outside the gene matches: 11. The CDR3 is 18 amino acids. In DNA form, the CDR3 reads TGTGCCAGCAGTCGTCTTTGGGACAGGGGTAAAAGCAATCAGCCCCAGCATTTT. Its protein product is CASSRLWDRGKSNQPQHF.

This rearrangement joins TRBV11-3 to TRBJ2-3; TRBD2 might be the D (6 bases). Trimming removed 3 bases from V and 0 bases from J, with 13 bases in between. Germline values: CDR1 SGHNT, CDR2 YENEEA. This CDR3 region has 16 residues. CDR3 sequence: CASSFGTSASTDTQYF. CDR3 sequence (DNA): TGTGCCAGCAGCTTCGGGACTTCTGCTAGCACAGATACGCAGTATTTT.

The rearrangement joins TRBV3-1 (or the pseudogene TRBV3-2) to TRBJ2-5; 13 bases map to TRBD2. In germline, CDR1 is LGHDT, CDR2 YNNKEL (reference sequence). The CDR3 has 17 amino acids. After removal of 3 bases from V and 5 bases from J, the junction contained 9 bases not matched to a gene. The CDR3 DNA sequence: TGTGCCAGCAGCCACGGACTAGCGGGAGTAGGTATGGAGACCCAGTACTTC. Translated, it gives CASSHGLAGVGMETQYF.

This chain joins TRBV4-3 and TRBJ2-1, with 8 bases lining up with TRBD1. CDR1 and CDR2 from the germline V gene are LGHNA and YSLEER. V gave up 1 base and J gave up 7 bases; unmatched junction bases: 3. The CDR3 contains 14 residues. The CDR3 sequence is CASSQGTGWNEQFF. Written as DNA, the CDR3 is TGCGCCAGCAGCCAAGGGACAGGGTGGAATGAGCAGTTCTTC.

The rearrangement uses TRBV5-5 and TRBJ1-2; a possible D gene is TRBD1 (6 bases). The germline CDR1 and CDR2 sequences are SGHKS and YYEKEE (reference sequence). The CDR3 sequence is 13 residues long. Trimming took off 3 bases at V and 8 bases at J, with 14 bases between the two ends. In nucleotides, the CDR3 is TGTGCCAGCAGCTCGCAGGGGATAGGAGGCTACACCTTC. Translated, it gives CASSSQGIGGYTF.

J is TRBJ2-7 and V is TRBV24-1; 8 bases align to TRBD1. Trimming took 4 bases from V and 5 from J; bases not matched to a gene: 12. This CDR3 spans 16 amino acids. Germline CDR1 reads KGHDR; CDR2 reads SFDVKD. DNA for the CDR3: TGTGCCACCAGTGACAGGACAGGGTCTGGCGTTCACGAGCAGTACTTC. It is translated as CATSDRTGSGVHEQYF.

The rearrangement uses TRBV10-1 and TRBJ2-7; a possible D gene is TRBD1 (6 bases). The length of the CDR3 is 17 residues. Germline CDR1 reads WNHNN; CDR2 reads SYGVQD (reference sequence). The V and J ends lost 3 bases and 0 bases respectively, with 18 bases between them. In DNA form, the CDR3 reads TGCGCCAGCAGTGAAAGCCACTTCGGGACACCCTCCTACGAGCAGTACTTC. It specifies CASSESHFGTPSYEQYF.

The rearrangement links TRBV7-2 to TRBJ1-6, with D possibly matching TRBD1 (6 bases). There are 15 residues in the CDR3. CDR1 and CDR2 (germline): SGHTA, FQGNSA. V lost 1 base and J 7 bases, leaving 11 bases between the germline ends. This chain's CDR3 is CASSLGGQGNSPLHF. In DNA, the CDR3 is TGTGCCAGCAGCTTAGGGGGGCAGGGGAATTCACCCCTCCACTTT. Using reference TRBV7-2 and TRBJ1-6 for the parts outside the CDR3, the full variable domain is GAGVSQSPSNKVTEKGKDVELRCDPISGHTALYWYRQSLGQGLEFLIYFQGNSAPDKSGLPSDRFSAERTGGSVSTLTIQRTQQEDSAVYLCASSLGGQGNSPLHFGNGTRLTVT.

The chain combines TRBV11-1 with TRBJ2-7, with D possibly TRBD1 on 6 matching bases. Per the germline V gene, CDR1 is SGHAT and CDR2 is FQDESV (reference sequence). This CDR3 spans 15 amino acids. Trimming pared 5 bases from V and 0 bases from J, leaving 14 bases between. CDR3: CASSPGQTTSYEQYF. CDR3 sequence (DNA): TGTGCCAGCAGCCCAGGACAGACCACCTCCTACGAGCAGTACTTC. Combining the CDR3 with reference TRBV11-1 and TRBJ2-7 gives the whole variable domain EAEVAQSPRYKITEKSQAVAFWCDPISGHATLYWYRQILGQGPELLVQFQDESVVDDSQLPKDRFSAERLKGVDSTLKIQPAELGDSAMYLCASSPGQTTSYEQYFGPGTRLTVT.

There are a few counts of this clone. An end of the junction differs from the germline gene, which may be a read error. The rearrangement links TRBV7-9 to TRBJ1-3; 7 bases match TRBD1. The CDR3 spans 15 residues. Germline V CDR1 and CDR2: SEHNR, FQNEAQ (reference sequence). The CDR3: CASSSLQGIGDTIYF. The CDR3 DNA sequence: TGTGCCAGCAGCTCCCTACAGGGGATTGGAGACACCATATATTTT.

This rearrangement joins TRBV10-1 to TRBJ1-1, with TRBD1 matching over 8 bases. This CDR3 is 12 amino acids long. CDR1 and CDR2 (germline): WNHNN, SYGVQD (reference sequence). V lost 6 bases, J lost 7 bases, and 4 bases stayed unmatched. CDR3 loop: CASRRTGSEAFF. The CDR3 DNA sequence: TGCGCCAGCAGGAGGACAGGGAGTGAAGCTTTCTTT.

The rearrangement joins TRBV7-6 to TRBJ1-3; the D is unclear. The CDR3 is 15 amino acids. The germline V gene has CDR1 SGHVS and CDR2 FNYEAQ. V dropped 1 base and J dropped 2 bases, with 9 bases sitting between them. In nucleotides, the CDR3 is TGTGCCAGCAGCTTAGACCGGGGTGCTGGAAACACCATATATTTT. This sequence encodes CASSLDRGAGNTIYF.

This clone was recorded a few times. The rearrangement joins TRBV7-9 to TRBJ2-5; TRBD2 matches at 9 bases. The germline CDR1 and CDR2 sequences are SEHNR and FQNEAQ (reference sequence). This CDR3 has 13 amino acids. The junction had 1 base not matched to a gene; V was cut back by 6 bases and J by 2 bases. The CDR3 coding sequence is TGTGCCAGCAGGACTAGCGGACAAGAGACCCAGTACTTC. As protein: CASRTSGQETQYF.

The chain has TRBV28 and TRBJ2-7; D unclear. Germline values: CDR1 MDHEN, CDR2 SYDVKM. The V and J ends lost 5 bases and 5 bases respectively, with 10 bases between them. The CDR3 has 12 amino acids. The DNA for the CDR3 is TGTGCCAGCAGTATAATACAGCACGAGCAGTACTTC. It encodes CASSIIQHEQYF.